This TCR beta chain emerged from a study of blood T cell repertoires in COVID-19. The wider study: Researchers got acute and convalescent COVID-19 samples from the United States, Italy and Spain. Sample material is recorded as cDNA or gDNA derived from T cells, B-cell-depleted T cells, or PBMCs.

This clone was found a few times. Authors' processing steps: Amplifying reference gene primers gave estimates of nucleated cell counts. Generated by immunoSEQ multiplex PCR, the TCRdb table keeps only in-frame clones and is missing some. That table supplies the V and J calls and clone size; D and trimming were determined from the DNA. Among 120,000 to 150,000 clones listed, over 80% were seen once. Germline V gene data show CDR1 as SQVTM and CDR2 as ANQGSEA. Between the trimmed V and J ends, which lost 3 bases and 5 bases, there was a span of 11 bases. The CDR3 has 12 amino acids. The TCR sequence derives from a woman between 45 and 65 years old with acute or convalescent COVID-19. The chain combines TRBV29-1 with TRBJ2-7; perhaps TRBD1 as D (5 bases). The sample consisted of peripheral blood. CDR3 amino acids: CSVESGYDEQYF. CDR3 nucleotides: TGCAGCGTTGAGTCAGGGTACGACGAGCAGTACTTC.